The subject of this entry is one TCR beta chain. This clone was seen just once. Its antigen is not yet known. Base qualities were left out, and no much larger clone turns up one base away. TCRbeta CDR3 regions were amplified from genomic DNA using the immunoSEQ Assay, a bias-controlled multiplex PCR. On the study's bioinformatics: The number of nucleated cells in each sample was estimated from the amplification of reference gene primers within the assay. Sequence reads were collapsed and filtered to measure the absolute abundance of every unique TCRbeta CDR3 rearrangement. Productive Simpson clonality was computed per sample as the square root of Simpson's diversity index over productive rearrangements. Here the immuneACCESS table is served through TCRdb, limited to in-frame sequences with V and J called. Missing clones are a known gap in these copies; in checked studies unresolved V genes cover under half, and the rest lacks a known reason. V and J calls and clone size follow that table, whereas D and trimming were derived from the DNA. Counted in this sample were 150,000 to 200,000 clones; roughly 76% of them appeared once. The biggest ten clones account for more than 10% of the sample.

Counted from cysteine to phenylalanine, this CDR3 has 20 amino acids. Only CDR3 DNA is held: 60 bases, read in frame from base 1. At one collaborating source in Seattle, patients were enrolled during active infection and were followed longitudinally through the course of disease. The collaborating institutions used their own protocols to collect whole blood in K2EDTA tubes. For TCRbeta analysis, collaborator samples were shipped as frozen whole blood, as isolated PBMCs, or as DNA extracted from either sample type. This entry is derived from a study of blood T cell repertoires in COVID-19 (dated by TCRdb to 2018 to 2021). Turning to the overall study: Samples covering the acute and convalescent phases of COVID-19 were provided by collaborators in the United States, Italy and Spain. The material from the prospective study consisted of cDNA or gDNA derived from T cells, B-cell-depleted T cells, or PBMCs. Subjects who had been exposed to COVID-19, were actively infected with it, or had recovered from it provided the deeply sampled blood TCRbeta repertoires that made up the dataset. The repertoires were released in a freely available public database intended as a resource for research on the immune response to SARS-CoV-2. The samples were drawn from two sources: the first 160 participants of the ongoing ImmuneRACE study, and 950 to 1,500 subjects contributed by 6 global collaborators. A de-identified subject ID, COVID-19 status, age in years and sex were almost always included in the sample metadata. Where available, HLA class I and class II types were obtained from metadata supplied by the sample provider rather than from assay-based typing.

Study-level results and caveats: Clinical and demographic metadata were provided uncurated, with the amount varying by source and participant.

The sample comprised peripheral blood. This TCR came from an elderly woman with COVID-19, enrolled during active disease. In this chain, TRBV21-1 is recombined with TRBJ2-5; the D call TRBD2 from the table was never checked on the DNA. TRBV21-1 constitutes a pseudogene. The encoded CDR3 is CAIPQQSAGETGVKQETQYF. The sequenced DNA is TGTGCCATCCCCCAGCAAAGTGCCGGGGAAACTGGCGTAAAGCAAGAGACCCAGTACTTC.